The following is a T cell receptor beta chain sequence with its context. This clone appeared a few times. Which antigen it targets is not known. Germline and junction disagree at one end, which may indicate a read error. The data belong to a study of T cell repertoires in ileal Crohn's disease (dated by TCRdb to the late 2010s). Study-level background: The median duration of disease was 6 to 10 years, and at the time of surgery around 35% of patients were active smokers. All patients had surgery for a complication: stricturing disease in about 60% and penetrating disease in about 40%. The study sequenced about 150 mucosal samples from roughly 60 patients, taken at several locations on the surgical specimen and at postoperative endoscopy. Endoscopic postoperative recurrence was defined by a Rutgeerts score above i0. Postoperative therapy was given to about half of the patients, with thiopurines administered to about a dozen patients and anti-TNF agents administered to 18 patients. The study ran alongside a multicentre cohort designed to identify predictors of early endoscopic recurrence after ileocolonic resection. A prospective multicentre cohort supplied the 57 Crohn's disease patients whose TCR repertoires were analysed. Overall study outcomes, separate from this receptor: Compared with non-smokers, patients who were active smokers at surgery showed a significantly higher proportion of clonal expansions (25.9% vs 17.9%, p=0.02). Endoscopic recurrence was linked to a higher percentage of high-frequency clones at surgery, and recurrence occurred in every patient whose clonality exceeded 26.8% (18/57). Compared with CD4 T cells, sorted CD8 T cells contained more high-frequency clones, which suggests that the mucosal expansions were mostly CD8. Mucosal CD4 and CD8 T cells were sorted and sequenced only in a subgroup of patients, the size of which was not stated.

For commercial TCRB immunosequencing, about 0.45 micrograms of biopsy DNA were submitted for each sample. Adaptive Biotechnology amplified CDR3 regions from genomic DNA with a two-step multiplex PCR that controlled for amplification bias. Primers for every V and J gene segment were used in the first PCR, and barcodes and Illumina adapters were added in the second PCR. An Illumina instrument was used to sequence the CDR3 libraries. As for how the authors treated the data: Analysis combined the vendor-provided pipelines with custom analysis of raw data in R/Bioconductor under R version 3.3.0. Clonality, which ranges from 0 to 1, was calculated as the inverse of the normalised Shannon entropy across all productive clones. High-frequency clones were defined as the share of the repertoire occupied by the top 100 clones, with only clones passing a 95% confidence test being retained. The Simpson index measured repertoire diversity, and the Morisita-Horn index measured overlap between samples. The clones in this table, taken by TCRdb from immuneACCESS, are in-frame only. Not every clone is retained; where verified, under half of the shortfall comes from an unresolved V gene, and the cause of the rest is unknown. The V and J calls and clone size are taken from that table; D and trimming were inferred from the DNA. The sample yields about 4,700 clones; 70% to 80% were counted once. The top ten constitute 9% to 15% of the sample.

From cysteine to phenylalanine, the CDR3 is 11 amino acids long. Just CDR3 DNA is preserved here, 33 bases in frame from base 1. Per the germline V gene (reference sequence), SEHNR is the CDR1 and FQNEAQ is the CDR2. Adults with ileal or ileocolonic Crohn's disease and an indication for ileocolonic resection were eligible for inclusion. Whole ileal mucosal biopsies were kept frozen at -80 degrees C prior to DNA extraction. Genomic DNA was extracted from frozen whole biopsies with a TRizol-based method and quantified on a NanoDrop 2000 spectrophotometer. The chain joins TRBV7-9 to TRBJ1-4; possibly the D gene is TRBD1, per 5 matching bases. Input material: ileal tissue. The source is an adult with Crohn's disease. Here the CDR3 is given as CASSLNGGLSF. Read as DNA, the sequence is TGTGCCAGCAGCTTAAACGGGGGACTTAGTTTT. Extended through the reference TRBV7-9 and TRBJ1-4 proteins, this CDR3 yields the full variable domain: DTGVSQNPRHKITKRGQNVTFRCDPISEHNRLYWYRQTLGQGPEFLTYFQNEAQLEKSRLLSDRFSAERPKGSFSTLEIQRTEQGDSAMYLCASSLNGGLSFGSGTQLSVL.